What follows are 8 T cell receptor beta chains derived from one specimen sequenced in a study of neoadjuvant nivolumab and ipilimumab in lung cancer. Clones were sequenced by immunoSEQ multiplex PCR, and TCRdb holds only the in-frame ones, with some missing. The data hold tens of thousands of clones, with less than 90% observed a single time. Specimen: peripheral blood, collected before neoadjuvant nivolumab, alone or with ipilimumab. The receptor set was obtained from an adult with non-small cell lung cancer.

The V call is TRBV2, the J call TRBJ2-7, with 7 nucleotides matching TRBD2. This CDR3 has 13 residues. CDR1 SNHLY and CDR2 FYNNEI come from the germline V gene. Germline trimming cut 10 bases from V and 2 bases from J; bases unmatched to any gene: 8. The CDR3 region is CATVNGRTYEQYF. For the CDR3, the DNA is TGTGCCACCGTGAACGGGAGGACCTACGAGCAGTACTTC.

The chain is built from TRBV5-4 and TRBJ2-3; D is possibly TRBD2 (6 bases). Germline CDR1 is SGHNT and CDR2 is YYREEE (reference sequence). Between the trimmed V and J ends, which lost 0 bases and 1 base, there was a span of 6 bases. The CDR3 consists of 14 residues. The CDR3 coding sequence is TGTGCCAGCAGCTTGGGGGGGGGCACAGATACGCAGTATTTT. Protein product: CASSLGGGTDTQYF. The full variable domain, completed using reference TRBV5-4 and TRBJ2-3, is ETGVTQSPTHLIKTRGQQVTLRCSSQSGHNTVSWYQQALGQGPQFIFQYYREEENGRGNFPPRFSGLQFPNYSSELNVNALELDDSALYLCASSLGGGTDTQYFGPGTRLTVL.

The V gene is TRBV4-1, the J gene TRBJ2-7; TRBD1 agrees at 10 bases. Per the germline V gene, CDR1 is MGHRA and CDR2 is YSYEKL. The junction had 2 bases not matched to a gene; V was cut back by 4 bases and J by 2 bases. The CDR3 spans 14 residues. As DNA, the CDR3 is TGCGCCAGCAGCCGGGACAGGGGAACCTACGAGCAGTACTTC. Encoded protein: CASSRDRGTYEQYF.

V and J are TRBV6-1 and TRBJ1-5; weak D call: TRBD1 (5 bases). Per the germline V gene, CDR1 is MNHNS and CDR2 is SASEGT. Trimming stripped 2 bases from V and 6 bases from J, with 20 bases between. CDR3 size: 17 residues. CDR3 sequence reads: CASSEFAPGGGGQPQHF. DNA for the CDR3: TGTGCCAGCAGTGAATTTGCCCCCGGGGGTGGAGGTCAGCCCCAGCATTTT.

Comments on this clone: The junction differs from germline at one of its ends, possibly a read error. The CDR3 region has the DNA TGTGCCAGCAGTCCCATGGGCAACAATGATCAGTTCTTC. It is translated as CASSPMGNNDQFF. The V gene is TRBV27, the J gene TRBJ2-1; D unresolved. Germline CDR1 is MNHEY and CDR2 is SMNVEV (reference sequence). The CDR3 contains 13 residues.

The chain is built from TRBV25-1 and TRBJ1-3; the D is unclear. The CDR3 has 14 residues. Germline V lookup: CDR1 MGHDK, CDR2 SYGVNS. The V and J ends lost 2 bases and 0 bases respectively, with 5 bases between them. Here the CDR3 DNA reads TGTGCCAGCAGTGAAGCGCGCTCTGGAAACACCATATATTTT. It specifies CASSEARSGNTIYF.

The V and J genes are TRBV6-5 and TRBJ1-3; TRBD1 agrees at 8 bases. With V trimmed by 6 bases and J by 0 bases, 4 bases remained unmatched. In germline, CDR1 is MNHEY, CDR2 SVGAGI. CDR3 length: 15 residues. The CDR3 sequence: CASSRDRTSGNTIYF. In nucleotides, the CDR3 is TGTGCCAGCAGCCGGGACAGGACCTCTGGAAACACCATATATTTT.

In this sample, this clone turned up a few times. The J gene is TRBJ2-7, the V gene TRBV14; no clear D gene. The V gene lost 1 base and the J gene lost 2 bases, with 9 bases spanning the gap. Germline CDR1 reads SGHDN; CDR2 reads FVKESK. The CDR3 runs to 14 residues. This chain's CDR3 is CASSQGSVPYEQYF. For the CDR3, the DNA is TGTGCCAGCAGCCAAGGATCAGTACCCTACGAGCAGTACTTC.